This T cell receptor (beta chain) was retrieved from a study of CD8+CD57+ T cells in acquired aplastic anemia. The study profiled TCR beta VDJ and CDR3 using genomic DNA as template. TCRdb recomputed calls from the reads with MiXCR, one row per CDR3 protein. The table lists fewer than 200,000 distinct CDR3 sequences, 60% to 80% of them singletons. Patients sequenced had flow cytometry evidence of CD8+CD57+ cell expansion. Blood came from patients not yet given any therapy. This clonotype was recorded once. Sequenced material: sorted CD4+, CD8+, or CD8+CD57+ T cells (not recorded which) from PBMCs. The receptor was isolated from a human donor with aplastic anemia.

The CDR3 protein is CASGNDRSSYNEQFF. CDR3 in DNA: TGTGCCAGTGGTAACGACAGGAGCTCCTACAATGAGCAGTTCTTC. The J gene is TRBJ2-1, the V gene TRBV19; the D gene is possibly TRBD1 (6 bases). The germline V gene has CDR1 LNHDA and CDR2 SQIVND (reference sequence). The CDR3 runs to 15 residues. V dropped 8 bases and J dropped 0 bases, with 14 bases sitting between them.